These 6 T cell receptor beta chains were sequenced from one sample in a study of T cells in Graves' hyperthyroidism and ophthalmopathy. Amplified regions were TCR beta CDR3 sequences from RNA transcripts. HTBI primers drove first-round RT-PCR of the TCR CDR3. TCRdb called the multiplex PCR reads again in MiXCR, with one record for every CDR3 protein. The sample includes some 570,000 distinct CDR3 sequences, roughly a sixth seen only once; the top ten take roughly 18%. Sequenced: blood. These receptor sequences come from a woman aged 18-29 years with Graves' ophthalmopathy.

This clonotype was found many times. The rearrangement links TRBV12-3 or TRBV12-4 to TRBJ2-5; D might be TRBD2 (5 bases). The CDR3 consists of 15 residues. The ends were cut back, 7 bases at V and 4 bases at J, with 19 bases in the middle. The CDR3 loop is CASTLTQLGGETQYF. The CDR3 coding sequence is TGTGCCAGCACCCTTACTCAACTTGGAGGAGAGACCCAGTACTTC.

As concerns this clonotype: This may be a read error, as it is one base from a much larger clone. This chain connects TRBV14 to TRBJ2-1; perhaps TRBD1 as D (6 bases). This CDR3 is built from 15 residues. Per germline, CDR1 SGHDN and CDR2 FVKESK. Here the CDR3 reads CAGSQVPGAYNEQFF. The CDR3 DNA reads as TGTGCCGGCAGCCAAGTCCCAGGGGCCTACAATGAGCAGTTCTTC. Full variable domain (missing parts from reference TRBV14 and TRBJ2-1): EAGVTQFPSHSVIEKGQTVTLRCDPISGHDNLYWYRRVMGKEIKFLLHFVKESKQDESGMPNNRFLAERTGGTYSTLKVQPAELEDSGVYFCAGSQVPGAYNEQFFGPGTRLTVL.

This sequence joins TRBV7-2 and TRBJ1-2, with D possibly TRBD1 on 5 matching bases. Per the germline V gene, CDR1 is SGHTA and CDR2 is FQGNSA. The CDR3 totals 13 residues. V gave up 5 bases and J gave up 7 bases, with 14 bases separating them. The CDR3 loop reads CASSNPGPTGYTF. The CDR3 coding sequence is TGTGCCAGCAGCAACCCGGGGCCGACTGGCTACACCTTC.

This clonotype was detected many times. CDR3 bases: TGTGCCTGGGTTTGGGCTCATGAAGCTTTCTTT. It codes for CAWVWAHEAFF. This chain links TRBV30 with TRBJ1-1; D not resolved. Germline V gene data show CDR1 as GTSNPN and CDR2 as SVGIG (reference sequence). The CDR3 is 11 residues long. Trimming removed 5 bases from V and 7 bases from J, with 11 bases in between.

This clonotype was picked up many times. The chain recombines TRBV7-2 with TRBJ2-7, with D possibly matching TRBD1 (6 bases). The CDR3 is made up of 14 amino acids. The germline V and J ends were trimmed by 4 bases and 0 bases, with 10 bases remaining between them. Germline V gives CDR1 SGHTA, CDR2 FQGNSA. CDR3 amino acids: CASSSDRLSYEQYF. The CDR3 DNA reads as TGTGCCAGCAGCTCCGACAGGCTCTCCTACGAGCAGTACTTC.

The CDR3 sequence: CASSLGGGGPSYGYTF. The CDR3 DNA reads TGTGCCAGCAGCTTGGGGGGCGGGGGGCCTTCGTATGGCTACACCTTC. The chain links TRBV13 to TRBJ1-2; D perhaps matches TRBD1 (6 bases). Germline CDR1 is PRHDT and CDR2 is FYEKMQ (reference sequence). The CDR3 is 16 amino acids. V lost 3 bases to trimming and J lost 5 bases, with 19 bases between them.